These T cell receptor beta chains were read from a single sample in a study of beta chain features in type 1 diabetes. The data were produced by immunoSEQ multiplex PCR, yet TCRdb's version contains in-frame clones alone and is incomplete. The sample yields about 620,000 clones, roughly 15% seen once. Sequenced sample: naive CD4+ T cells from blood. The receptors shown here come from a man younger than 35 in good health. Both conserved end residues are part of each CDR3. The D gene is left open where the match is weak. Only some rows state a clone size, as once, few, many or a class for expanded clones.

V: TRBV28
D: TRBD2
J: TRBJ2-4
length: 17
size: few
DNA: TGTGCCAGCGTGTCGTCGCTAGCGGGAGTAACCAAAAACATTCAGTACTTC
CDR3: CASVSSLAGVTKNIQYF

V: TRBV7-9
D: .
J: TRBJ1-2
length: 14
size: few
DNA: TGTGCCAGCAGCCAAAGACAGAACAACTATGGCTACACCTTC
CDR3: CASSQRQNNYGYTF

V: TRBV11-3
D: TRBD2
J: TRBJ2-1
length: 14
size: .
DNA: TGTGCCAGCAGCTCCCTAGCGGGAGTTGGTGAGCAGTTCTTC
CDR3: CASSSLAGVGEQFF

V: TRBV29-1
D: .
J: TRBJ2-7
length: 12
size: .
DNA: TGCAGCGTTGAACGGTCCCCGTACGAGCAGTACTTC
CDR3: CSVERSPYEQYF

V: TRBV28
D: .
J: TRBJ2-7
length: 10
size: .
DNA: TGTGCCAGCAGTTTACACGAGCAGTACTTC
CDR3: CASSLHEQYF

V: TRBV28
D: TRBD1
J: TRBJ2-7
length: 13
size: .
DNA: TGTGCCTCGGACAGGGGGTTCTCCTACGAGCAGTACTTC
CDR3: CASDRGFSYEQYF

V: TRBV28
D: TRBD2
J: TRBJ2-2
length: 17
size: .
DNA: TGTGCCAGCAGTCGACTAGCGGGAAGGTTGAACACCGGGGAGCTGTTTTTT
CDR3: CASSRLAGRLNTGELFF

V: TRBV23-1
D: .
J: TRBJ2-5
length: 10
size: .
DNA: TGCGCCAGCACATCAGAGACCCAGTACTTC
CDR3: CASTSETQYF

V: TRBV7-9
D: .
J: TRBJ1-4
length: 12
size: .
DNA: TGTGCCAGCAGCGGAATAGACGAAAAACTGTTTTTT
CDR3: CASSGIDEKLFF

V: TRBV7-2
D: TRBD2
J: TRBJ2-5
length: 15
size: .
DNA: TGTGCCAGCAGCCCCCAGCGGGACCGTCGAGAGACCCAGTACTTC
CDR3: CASSPQRDRRETQYF

V: TRBV7-2
D: .
J: TRBJ1-1
length: 14
size: few
DNA: TGTGCCAGCAGCCTGAGACAGGTGAACACTGAAGCTTTCTTT
CDR3: CASSLRQVNTEAFF

V: TRBV2
D: TRBD1
J: TRBJ1-2
length: 14
size: few
DNA: TGTGCCAGCAGTACCCAGGGGGTTAACTATGGCTACACCTTC
CDR3: CASSTQGVNYGYTF

V: TRBV21-1
D: .
J: TRBJ1-1
length: 14
size: few
DNA: TGTGCCAGCAGCAACCCCAGGGGAGGTACTGAAGCTTTCTTT
CDR3: CASSNPRGGTEAFF

V: TRBV11-1
D: TRBD2
J: TRBJ2-7
length: 15
size: few
DNA: TGTGCCAGCAGCCGCGAGCGGGGAAGCTCCTACGAGCAGTACTTC
CDR3: CASSRERGSSYEQYF

V: TRBV2
D: .
J: TRBJ1-2
length: 12
size: few
DNA: TGTGCCAGCAGTGGGGGCCGCTATGGCTACACCTTC
CDR3: CASSGGRYGYTF

V: TRBV6-5
D: TRBD2
J: TRBJ2-3
length: 16
size: .
DNA: TGTGCCAGCAGTTACTCGTGGCGGGGGGGAACAGATACGCAGTATTTT
CDR3: CASSYSWRGGTDTQYF

V: TRBV9
D: .
J: TRBJ1-1
length: 13
size: .
DNA: TGTGCCAGCAGCCGGGAGACTCTAACTGAAGCTTTCTTT
CDR3: CASSRETLTEAFF

V: TRBV6-6
D: TRBD1
J: TRBJ2-3
length: 14
size: few
DNA: TGTGCCAGCAGTAGACAGGGGCCTCCGGATACGCAGTATTTT
CDR3: CASSRQGPPDTQYF

V: TRBV15
D: .
J: TRBJ2-3
length: 14
size: .
DNA: TGTGCCACCAGCAGGGCAGGGAGCACAGATACGCAGTATTTT
CDR3: CATSRAGSTDTQYF

V: TRBV28
D: .
J: TRBJ1-5
length: 12
size: few
DNA: TGTGCCAGCAGTCCCCTTAATCAGCCCCAGCATTTT
CDR3: CASSPLNQPQHF

V: TRBV7-2
D: .
J: TRBJ1-2
length: 14
size: few
DNA: TGTGCCAGCAGCCCCGGCAGGCAAAACTATGGCTACACCTTC
CDR3: CASSPGRQNYGYTF

V: TRBV11-2
D: .
J: TRBJ1-5
length: 14
size: .
DNA: TGTGCCAGCAGCCCCCGGCCGGGCTATCAGCCCCAGCACTTT
CDR3: CASSPRPGYQPQHF

V: TRBV6-5
D: .
J: TRBJ2-1
length: 16
size: .
DNA: TGTGCCAGCAGTTACCCTGGAGGCCCAGGGGCCAATGAGCAGTTCTTC
CDR3: CASSYPGGPGANEQFF

V: TRBV5-1
D: TRBD1
J: TRBJ1-1
length: 13
size: few
DNA: TGCGCCAGCAGCCGGACAGGAGACACTGAAGCTTTCTTT
CDR3: CASSRTGDTEAFF

V: TRBV7-9
D: .
J: TRBJ2-7
length: 16
size: few
DNA: TGTGCCAGCAGCTTAGCGACCGAGGGTGGAGCCTACGAGCAGTACTTC
CDR3: CASSLATEGGAYEQYF

V: TRBV7-3
D: TRBD2
J: TRBJ2-5
length: 14
size: .
DNA: TGTGCCAGCAGCTCGGGCGGGAGGGAAAAGACCCAGTACTTC
CDR3: CASSSGGREKTQYF